This T cell receptor beta chain is from a study of identical twins. Study results and caveats: Reduced insertions were recorded for abundant cord blood beta clonotypes, with no such pattern in memory repertoires. Compared with models, monozygotic twins showed more out-of-frame TCR alpha sharing.

The ends lost 5 bases at V and 4 bases at J; junction bases unmatched: 11. CDR3 length: 16 amino acids. This clonotype came up a few times. The antigen is undetermined. TCRdb reanalysed the 5' RACE reads using MiXCR and keeps one entry per CDR3 protein. Of some 690,000 distinct CDR3 sequences listed, 21% are singletons. The same data also contributed to another study, on T cells expressing NK-cell markers. From that paper: TCR beta repertoires came from sorted CD3+CD56+NKG2C+, CD3+CD56+NKG2C- and CD3+CD56-NKG2C+ T cells.

The sample taken for sequencing was PBMCs. The TCR sequence derives from a woman between 18 and 29 years old in good health. The chain couples TRBV12-3 or TRBV12-4 to TRBJ2-5; 9 bases match TRBD2. CDR3 nucleotide sequence: TGTGCCAGCAGTCTCTACGGGGGTAGCGGGAGAGAGACCCAGTACTTC. As protein: CASSLYGGSGRETQYF.